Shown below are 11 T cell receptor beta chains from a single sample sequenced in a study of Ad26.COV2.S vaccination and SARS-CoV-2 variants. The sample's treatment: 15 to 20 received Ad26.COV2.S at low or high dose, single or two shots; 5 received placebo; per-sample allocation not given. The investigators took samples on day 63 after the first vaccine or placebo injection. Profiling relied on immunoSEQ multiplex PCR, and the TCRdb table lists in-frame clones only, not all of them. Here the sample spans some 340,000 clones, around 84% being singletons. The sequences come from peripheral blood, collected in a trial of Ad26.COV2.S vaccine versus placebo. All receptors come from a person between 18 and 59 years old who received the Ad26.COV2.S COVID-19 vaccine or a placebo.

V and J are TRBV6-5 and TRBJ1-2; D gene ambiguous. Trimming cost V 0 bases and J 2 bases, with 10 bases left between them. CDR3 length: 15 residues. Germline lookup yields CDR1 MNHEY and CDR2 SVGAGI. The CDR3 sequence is CASSYSWLDNYGYTF. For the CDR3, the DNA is TGTGCCAGCAGTTACTCGTGGTTAGACAACTATGGCTACACCTTC.

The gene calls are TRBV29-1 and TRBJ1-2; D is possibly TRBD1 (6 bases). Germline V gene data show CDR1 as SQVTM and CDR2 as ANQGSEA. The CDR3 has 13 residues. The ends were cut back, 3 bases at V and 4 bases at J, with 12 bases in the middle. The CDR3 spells CSVDPGVGYGYTF. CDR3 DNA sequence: TGCAGCGTTGATCCAGGGGTTGGCTATGGCTACACCTTC.

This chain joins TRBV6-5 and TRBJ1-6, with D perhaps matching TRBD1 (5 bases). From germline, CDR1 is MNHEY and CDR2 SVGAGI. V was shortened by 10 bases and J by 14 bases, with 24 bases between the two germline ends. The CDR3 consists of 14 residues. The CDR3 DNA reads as TGTGCCACCACCGTAGGGGCCCATAATTCGGCCCTCCACTTT. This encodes CATTVGAHNSALHF.

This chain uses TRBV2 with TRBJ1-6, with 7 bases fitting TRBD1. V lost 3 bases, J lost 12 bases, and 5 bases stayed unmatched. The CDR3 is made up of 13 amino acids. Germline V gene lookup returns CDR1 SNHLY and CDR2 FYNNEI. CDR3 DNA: TGTGCCAGCAGTGACAGGGGGTGGGAACCCCTCCACTTT. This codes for CASSDRGWEPLHF.

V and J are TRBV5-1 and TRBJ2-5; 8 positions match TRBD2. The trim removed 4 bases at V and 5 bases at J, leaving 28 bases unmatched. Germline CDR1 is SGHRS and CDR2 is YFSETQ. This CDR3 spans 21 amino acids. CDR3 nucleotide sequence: TGCGCCAGCAGCGGCGCGGGGAGTAGTTGGCGGGGGGCCCGAGTTGAGGAGACCCAGTACTTC. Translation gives CASSGAGSSWRGARVEETQYF. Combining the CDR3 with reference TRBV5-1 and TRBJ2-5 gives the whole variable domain KAGVTQTPRYLIKTRGQQVTLSCSPISGHRSVSWYQQTPGQGLQFLFEYFSETQRNKGNFPGRFSGRQFSNSRSEMNVSTLELGDSALYLCASSGAGSSWRGARVEETQYFGPGTRLLVL.

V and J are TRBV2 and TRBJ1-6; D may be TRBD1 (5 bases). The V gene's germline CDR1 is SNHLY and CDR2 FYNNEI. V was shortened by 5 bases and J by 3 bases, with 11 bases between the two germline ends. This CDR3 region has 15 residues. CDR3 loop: CASSQGSLYNSPLHF. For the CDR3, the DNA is TGTGCCAGCAGTCAGGGTTCGCTCTATAATTCACCCCTCCACTTT. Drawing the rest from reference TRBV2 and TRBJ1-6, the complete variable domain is EPEVTQTPSHQVTQMGQEVILRCVPISNHLYFYWYRQILGQKVEFLVSFYNNEISEKSEIFDDQFSVERPDGSNFTLKIRSTKLEDSAMYFCASSQGSLYNSPLHFGNGTRLTVT.

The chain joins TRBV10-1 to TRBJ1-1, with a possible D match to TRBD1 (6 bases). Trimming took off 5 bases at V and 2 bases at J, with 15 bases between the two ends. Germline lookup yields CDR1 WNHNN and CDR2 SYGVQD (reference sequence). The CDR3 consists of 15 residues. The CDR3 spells CASSPPTGVNTEAFF. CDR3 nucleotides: TGCGCCAGCAGTCCTCCGACAGGTGTAAACACTGAAGCTTTCTTT.

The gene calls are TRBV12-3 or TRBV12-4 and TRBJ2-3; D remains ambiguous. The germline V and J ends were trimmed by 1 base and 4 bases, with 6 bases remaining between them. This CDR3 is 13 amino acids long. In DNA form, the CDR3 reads TGTGCCAGCAGTTTAGGGATGTCAGATACGCAGTATTTT. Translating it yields CASSLGMSDTQYF.

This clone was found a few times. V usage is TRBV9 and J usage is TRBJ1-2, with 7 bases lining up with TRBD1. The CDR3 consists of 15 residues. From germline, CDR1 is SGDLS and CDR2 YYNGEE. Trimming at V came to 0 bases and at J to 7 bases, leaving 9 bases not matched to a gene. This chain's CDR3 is CASSVGGGRGLGYTF. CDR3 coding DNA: TGTGCCAGCAGCGTAGGAGGGGGCAGAGGACTTGGCTACACCTTC.

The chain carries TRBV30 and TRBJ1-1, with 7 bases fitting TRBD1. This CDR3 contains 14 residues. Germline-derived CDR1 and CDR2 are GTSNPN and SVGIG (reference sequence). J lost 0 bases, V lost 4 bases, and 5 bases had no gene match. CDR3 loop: CAWTSGTVNTEAFF. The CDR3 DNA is TGTGCCTGGACAAGCGGGACAGTGAACACTGAAGCTTTCTTT.

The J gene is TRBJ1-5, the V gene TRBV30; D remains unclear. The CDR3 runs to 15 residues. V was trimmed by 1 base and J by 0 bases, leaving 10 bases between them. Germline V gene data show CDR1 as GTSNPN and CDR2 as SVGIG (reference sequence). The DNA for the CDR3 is TGTGCCTGGAGTGCCGACACCATTAGCAATCAGCCCCAGCATTTT. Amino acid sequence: CAWSADTISNQPQHF.